The present TCR beta chain was sequenced within a study of long-term antiretroviral therapy in people with HIV. Study summary: Some samples came about a decade before the 2015 immediate-ART recommendation, and these were the earliest.

Points from the study as a whole: An increase in diversity followed ART, yet levels stayed below transplant donor controls. Repertoires in HIV (unlike those of controls) had narrower CDR3 length ranges.

This clone was counted once. Its antigen is currently unknown. This CDR3 is 15 amino acids long. Germline V gene lookup returns CDR1 MNHEY and CDR2 SMNVEV (reference sequence). V shed 3 bases and J shed 0 bases, with 8 bases lying between them. The assay, immunoSEQ v3.0, was run at survey level. Repertoires were generated with immunoSEQ multiplex PCR, while TCRdb's copy carries only in-frame clones and drops some. The sample includes some 30,000 clones, 94% seen only once; the top ten take 2.5% to 3.5%. The chain carries TRBV27 and TRBJ2-2; D is unresolved. Here the sequenced sample was unsorted PBMCs, taken roughly 7.1 years after starting antiretroviral therapy. The clonotype originates from a man aged 50-59 years with HIV. CDR3 nucleotide sequence: TGTGCCAGCAGTTTCTTCAGGTCGAACACCGGGGAGCTGTTTTTT. It is translated as CASSFFRSNTGELFF.